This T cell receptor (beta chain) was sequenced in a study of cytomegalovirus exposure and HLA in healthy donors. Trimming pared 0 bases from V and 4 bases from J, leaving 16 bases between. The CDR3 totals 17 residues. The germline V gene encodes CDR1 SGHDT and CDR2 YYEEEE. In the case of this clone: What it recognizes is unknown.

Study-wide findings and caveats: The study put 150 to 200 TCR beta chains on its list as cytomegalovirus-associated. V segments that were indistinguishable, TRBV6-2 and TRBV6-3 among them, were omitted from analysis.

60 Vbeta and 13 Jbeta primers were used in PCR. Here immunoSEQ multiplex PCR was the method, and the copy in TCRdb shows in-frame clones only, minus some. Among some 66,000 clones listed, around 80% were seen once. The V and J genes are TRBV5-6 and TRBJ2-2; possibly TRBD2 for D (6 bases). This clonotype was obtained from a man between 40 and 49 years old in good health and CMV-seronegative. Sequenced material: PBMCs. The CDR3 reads CASSLEAKGTFTGELFF. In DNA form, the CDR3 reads TGTGCCAGCAGCTTGGAGGCCAAGGGGACTTTCACCGGGGAGCTGTTTTTT.